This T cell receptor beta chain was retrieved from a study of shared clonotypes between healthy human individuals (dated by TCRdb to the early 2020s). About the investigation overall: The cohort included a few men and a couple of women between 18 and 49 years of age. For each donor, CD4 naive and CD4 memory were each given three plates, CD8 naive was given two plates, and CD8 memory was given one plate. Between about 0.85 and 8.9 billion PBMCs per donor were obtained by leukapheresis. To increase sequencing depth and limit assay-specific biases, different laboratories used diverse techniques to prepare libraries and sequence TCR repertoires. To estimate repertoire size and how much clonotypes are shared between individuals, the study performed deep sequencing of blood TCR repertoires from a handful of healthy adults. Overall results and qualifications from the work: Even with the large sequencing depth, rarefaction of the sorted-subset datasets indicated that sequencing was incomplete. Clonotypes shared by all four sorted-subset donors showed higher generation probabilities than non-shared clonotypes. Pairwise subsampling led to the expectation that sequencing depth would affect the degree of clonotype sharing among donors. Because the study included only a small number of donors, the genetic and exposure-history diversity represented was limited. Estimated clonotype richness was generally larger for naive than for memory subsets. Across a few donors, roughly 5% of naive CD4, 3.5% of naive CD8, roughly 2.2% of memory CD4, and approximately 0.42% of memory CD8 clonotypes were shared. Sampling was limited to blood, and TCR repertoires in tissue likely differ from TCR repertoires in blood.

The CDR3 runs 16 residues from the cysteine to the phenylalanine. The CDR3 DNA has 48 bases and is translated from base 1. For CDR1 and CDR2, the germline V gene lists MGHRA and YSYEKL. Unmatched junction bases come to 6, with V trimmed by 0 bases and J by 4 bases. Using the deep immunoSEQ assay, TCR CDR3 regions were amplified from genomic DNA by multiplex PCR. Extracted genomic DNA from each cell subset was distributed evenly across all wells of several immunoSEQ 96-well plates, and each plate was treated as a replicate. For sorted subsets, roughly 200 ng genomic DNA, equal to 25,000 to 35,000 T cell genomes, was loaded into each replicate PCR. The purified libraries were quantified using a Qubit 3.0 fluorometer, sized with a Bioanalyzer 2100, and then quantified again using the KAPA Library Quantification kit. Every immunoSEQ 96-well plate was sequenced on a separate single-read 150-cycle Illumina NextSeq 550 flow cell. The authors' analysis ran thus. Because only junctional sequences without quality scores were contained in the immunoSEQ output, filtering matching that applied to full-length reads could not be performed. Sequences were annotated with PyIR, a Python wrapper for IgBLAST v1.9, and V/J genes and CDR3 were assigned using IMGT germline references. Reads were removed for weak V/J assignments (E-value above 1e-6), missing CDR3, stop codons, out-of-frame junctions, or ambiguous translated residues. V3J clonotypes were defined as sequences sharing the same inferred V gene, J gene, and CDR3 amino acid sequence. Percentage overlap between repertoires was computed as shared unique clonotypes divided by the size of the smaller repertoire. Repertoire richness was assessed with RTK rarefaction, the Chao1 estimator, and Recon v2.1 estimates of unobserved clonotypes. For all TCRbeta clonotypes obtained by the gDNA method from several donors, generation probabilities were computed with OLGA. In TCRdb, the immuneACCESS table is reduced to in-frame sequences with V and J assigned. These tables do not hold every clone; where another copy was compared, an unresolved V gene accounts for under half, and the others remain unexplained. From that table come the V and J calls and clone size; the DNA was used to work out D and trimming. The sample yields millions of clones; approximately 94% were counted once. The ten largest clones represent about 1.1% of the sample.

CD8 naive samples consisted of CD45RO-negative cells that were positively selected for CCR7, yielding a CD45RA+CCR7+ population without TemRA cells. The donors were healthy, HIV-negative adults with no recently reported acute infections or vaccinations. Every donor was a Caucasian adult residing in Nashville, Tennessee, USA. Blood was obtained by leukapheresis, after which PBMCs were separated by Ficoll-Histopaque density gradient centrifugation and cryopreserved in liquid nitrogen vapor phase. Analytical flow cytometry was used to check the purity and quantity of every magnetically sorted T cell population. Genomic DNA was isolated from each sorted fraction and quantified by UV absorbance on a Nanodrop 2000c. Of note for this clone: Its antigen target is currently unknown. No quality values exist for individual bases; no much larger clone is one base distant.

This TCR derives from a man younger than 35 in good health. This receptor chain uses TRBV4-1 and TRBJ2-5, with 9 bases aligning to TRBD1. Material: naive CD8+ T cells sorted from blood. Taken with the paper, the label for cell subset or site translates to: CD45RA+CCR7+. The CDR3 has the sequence CASSQDTGGLIETQYF. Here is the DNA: TGCGCCAGCAGCCAAGATACAGGGGGCTTAATAGAGACCCAGTACTTC.